This T cell receptor (beta chain) came from a study of regulatory T cells in long-lasting Graves disease. In the study overall: Over-5-year antithyroid drug use with positive TSH receptor antibodies defined persistent Graves' disease in the study. Broader study findings: Between persistent patients, 2,500 to 3,500 public clonotypes were shared, exceeding the 966 shared between new patients. TRBV28, TRBJ1-2 and TRBJ2-5 emerged as the favored segments in persistent disease.

On this clonotype itself: The target antigen is unknown.

V lost 2 bases, J lost 6 bases, and 6 bases stayed unmatched. The CDR3 has 15 amino acids. The germline gives CDR1 LGHDT, CDR2 YNNKEL (reference sequence). Time point denoted: persistent/refractory GD, antithyroid drugs over 5 years with positive TRAb. Researchers made the TCR library from RNA that was extracted from PBMCs. It was by American Thyroid Association guidelines that Graves' disease was diagnosed. Libraries of TCR beta came from iRepertoire HTBI primers plus Arm-PCR of CDR3 regions. In TCRdb, the multiplex PCR reads were re-called with MiXCR into one record per CDR3 protein. The table records a few hundred thousand distinct CDR3 sequences, about 20% of them present only once.

The material sequenced was peripheral blood mononuclear cells (PBMCs), taken when the disease was refractory, from a patient treated with antithyroid drugs. The chain links TRBV3-1 to TRBJ1-5; 8 nucleotides agree with TRBD1. The sequence derives from a female donor with Graves disease. CDR3 in amino acids: CASSQSQGAGQPQHF. The CDR3 DNA reads as TGTGCCAGCAGCCAATCTCAGGGGGCGGGTCAGCCCCAGCATTTT.